This entry features one TCR beta chain sequence. In the original processing: Researchers report that nucleated cell counts were estimated from reference gene primer amplification. Sequencing was performed with immunoSEQ multiplex PCR; in TCRdb, only in-frame clones are kept and a portion is missing. Clone size and V and J calls were adopted from that table, with D and trimming inferred from the DNA. The table has fewer than 150,000 clones, roughly 84% seen once; the top ten hold roughly 3.9%. Trimming shortened V by 4 bases and J by 2 bases, and 22 bases separated the two germline ends. CDR1 and CDR2 from the germline V gene are SQVTM and ANQGSEA. The CDR3 is 17 amino acids. Living in 24 US areas, the participants were between about 18 and 100 years of age. Participant-given clinical history determined each cohort assignment. The data originate from a study of blood T cell repertoires in COVID-19. Study information: From the United States, Italy and Spain came samples of acute and convalescent COVID-19.

The genes are TRBV29-1 and TRBJ2-3; D is possibly TRBD2 (6 bases). This receptor was obtained from a middle-aged man in a cohort exposed to, infected with or recovered from COVID-19 (not recorded which). Sequencing was carried out using PBMCs or T cells enriched from blood (not recorded which). CDR3 DNA sequence: TGCAGCGTTGGGGGACTTAACCTCTTGATAACCACAGATACGCAGTATTTT. Its protein product is CSVGGLNLLITTDTQYF.